The TCR beta chain described here comes from a study of type 1 and type 2 diabetes patients. Study information: CD4+ or CD8+ T cells were positively selected from PBMCs with microbeads.

The germline V gene encodes CDR1 DFQATT and CDR2 SNEGSKA (reference sequence). The CDR3 is 11 amino acids. PCR was run on genomic DNA. Amplification of the beta chain CDR3 used 30 forward and 13 reverse multiplex primers. In TCRdb, the multiplex PCR reads were re-called with MiXCR into one record per CDR3 protein. This table has under 300,000 distinct CDR3 sequences, around 47% appearing once. The sample consisted of peripheral blood mononuclear cells (PBMCs). This sequence originates from a man between 18 and 35 years old with type 2 diabetes. The chain links TRBV20-1 to TRBJ2-5, with D unresolved. The chain's CDR3 is CRLTRGVTQYF. The DNA of the CDR3 is TGCAGGCTCACCCGAGGAGTGACCCAGTACTTC.